The entry that follows covers one T cell receptor (beta chain) sequence. Its target is not known. A much bigger clone sits one base away, suggesting this may be a read error. Other DNA sequences in the sample encode the same CDR3. This sample is drawn from a study of shared clonotypes between healthy human individuals. Findings and caveats of the study: The researchers took only blood, and tissue repertoires probably look different. Naive CD4 clonotype sharing across a handful of donors was around 5%.

In replicate PCRs of sorted subsets, roughly 200 ng DNA, approximately 32,000 T cell genomes, was used. Authors' processing steps: ImmunoSEQ gave junction-only sequences without quality scores, so filtering differed. Sequencing was performed with immunoSEQ multiplex PCR; in TCRdb, only in-frame clones are kept and a portion is missing. That table is the source of V, J and clone size, and D and trimming were worked out from the DNA. The data hold some 630,000 clones, with 55% to 75% observed a single time. This CDR3 is 13 amino acids long. The germline V gene encodes CDR1 SGHAT and CDR2 FQNNGV. V was cut by 1 base and J by 0 bases, with 3 bases left in between.

The chain joins TRBV11-2 to TRBJ1-2; D is unclear. The sample comprised memory CD4+ T cells sorted from blood. The sample's subset: CD45RA-negative fraction. This receptor was taken from a woman aged 25 to 39 in good health. CDR3 sequence: CASSLGTNYGYTF. The CDR3 nucleotides are TGTGCCAGCAGCTTAGGGACTAACTATGGCTACACCTTC. Variable domain in full (rest from reference TRBV11-2 and TRBJ1-2): EAGVAQSPRYKIIEKRQSVAFWCNPISGHATLYWYQQILGQGPKLLIQFQNNGVVDDSQLPKDRFSAERLKGVDSTLKIQPAKLEDSAVYLCASSLGTNYGYTFGSGTRLTVV.